This note documents a single T cell receptor beta chain sequence. The antigen is not known. Templates that were synthetic TCR analogs were spiked into each PCR. The table came from immunoSEQ multiplex PCR; TCRdb's copy has only in-frame clones and leaves some out. The sample lists fewer than 75,000 clones; 85% to 90% were seen once. These data originate in a study of PD-L1 blockade in urothelial cancer. Study overall: Study patients had been treated with 0 to 3 previous chemotherapy regimens. Median T cell yield per blood sample was about 140,000 cells. The study, taken as a whole, reports: A pretreatment blood TCR clonality that fell below the median predicted better progression-free and overall survival.

Sample time point: pretreatment peripheral blood. This CDR3 is built from 10 residues. V lost 2 bases and J 8 bases, leaving 6 bases between the germline ends. Germline assignment: CDR1 GTSNPN and CDR2 SVGIG (reference sequence). The sample in question was PBMCs, obtained around atezolizumab (anti-PD-L1) treatment. V usage is TRBV30 and J usage is TRBJ1-2; D is ambiguous. This clonotype originated in a man in his 70s with urothelial cancer. The CDR3, as DNA: TGTGCCTGGAGTCCCCCAGGCTACACCTTC. It is translated as CAWSPPGYTF.